The 12 T cell receptor beta chains presented below share a single source sample, sequenced in a study of blood T cell repertoires in COVID-19. Data came from immunoSEQ multiplex PCR; TCRdb stores just in-frame clones and leaves some out. The sample contains approximately 74,000 clones, approximately 88% of which appear only once. Material: peripheral blood. Receptors originate from a man older than 75 with active or convalescent COVID-19.

The CDR3 reads CASSQGGGEAFF. In DNA form, the CDR3 reads TGTGCCAGCAGCCAAGGCGGAGGGGAGGCTTTCTTT. The V gene is TRBV3-1 (or the pseudogene TRBV3-2), the J gene TRBJ1-1; D may be TRBD1 (5 bases). Per germline, CDR1 LGHDT and CDR2 YNNKEL (reference sequence). Trimming removed 1 base from V and 11 bases from J, with 11 bases in between. This CDR3 region has 12 residues.

The chain links TRBV2 to TRBJ2-7; TRBD1 aligns across 7 bases. V lost 8 bases, J lost 3 bases, and 7 bases stayed unmatched. CDR1 and CDR2 (germline): SNHLY, FYNNEI. This CDR3 contains 13 residues. The CDR3 loop reads CASSPPGGYEQYF. CDR3 DNA: TGTGCCAGCTCCCCCCCAGGGGGCTACGAGCAGTACTTC. The full variable domain, with the rest looked up from reference TRBV2 and TRBJ2-7, is EPEVTQTPSHQVTQMGQEVILRCVPISNHLYFYWYRQILGQKVEFLVSFYNNEISEKSEIFDDQFSVERPDGSNFTLKIRSTKLEDSAMYFCASSPPGGYEQYFGPGTRLTVT.

The chain is built from TRBV11-3 and TRBJ1-1, with D possibly being TRBD1 (5 bases). V was cut by 5 bases and J by 1 base, with 11 bases left in between. The CDR3 runs to 14 residues. Germline V lookup: CDR1 SGHNT, CDR2 YENEEA. CDR3: CASSMTATNTEAFF. The CDR3 nucleotides are TGTGCCAGCAGCATGACAGCTACGAACACTGAAGCTTTCTTT.

J is TRBJ2-5 and V is TRBV11-2; 8 nucleotides agree with TRBD2. The CDR3 length is 16 residues. Germline-derived CDR1 and CDR2 are SGHAT and FQNNGV. V was pared by 5 bases and J by 4 bases, with 12 bases of the junction left unmatched. The CDR3 is CASSRGGRPPIETQYF. In nucleotides, the CDR3 is TGTGCCAGCAGCCGAGGCGGGAGGCCCCCCATAGAGACCCAGTACTTC. Full variable domain (outside the CDR3, taken from reference TRBV11-2 and TRBJ2-5): EAGVAQSPRYKIIEKRQSVAFWCNPISGHATLYWYQQILGQGPKLLIQFQNNGVVDDSQLPKDRFSAERLKGVDSTLKIQPAKLEDSAVYLCASSRGGRPPIETQYFGPGTRLLVL.

V gene TRBV19 combines with J gene TRBJ1-6; D unclear. Germline lookup yields CDR1 LNHDA and CDR2 SQIVND (reference sequence). This CDR3 comprises 17 residues. V gave up 3 bases and J gave up 2 bases, with 14 bases separating them. In DNA, the CDR3 is TGTGCCAGTAGTATGGCCCCCGCGGAGGCCTATAATTCACCCCTCCACTTT. Translation: CASSMAPAEAYNSPLHF.

The chain joins TRBV11-2 to TRBJ2-1, with 7 bases matching TRBD1. The CDR3 consists of 17 residues. Trimming cost V 4 bases and J 3 bases; bases outside gene matches: 12. Germline values: CDR1 SGHAT, CDR2 FQNNGV. In nucleotides, the CDR3 is TGTGCCAGCAGCTCACGGCAAGGGGGCCGTCTCTACAATGAGCAGTTCTTC. It specifies CASSSRQGGRLYNEQFF.

This clone was detected once. The chain uses TRBV7-2 and TRBJ2-5; 7 positions match TRBD1. Per the germline V gene, CDR1 is SGHTA and CDR2 is FQGNSA. V trimming: 5 bases; J trimming: 5 bases; junction bases outside the gene matches: 11. This CDR3 region has 15 residues. The CDR3 is CASSHLQGPRETQYF. The CDR3 nucleotides are TGTGCCAGCAGCCACCTACAGGGGCCCCGGGAGACCCAGTACTTC.

This rearrangement joins TRBV11-2 to TRBJ1-4; no clear D. With 0 bases removed from V and 8 bases from J, the gap between germline ends came to 10 bases. The CDR3 length is 14 residues. Germline V lookup: CDR1 SGHAT, CDR2 FQNNGV. This CDR3 reads CASSLDPGSEKLFF. In DNA, the CDR3 is TGTGCCAGCAGCTTAGATCCGGGTAGCGAAAAACTGTTTTTT.

V gene TRBV3-1 (or the pseudogene TRBV3-2) combines with J gene TRBJ2-5; 7 bases align to TRBD1. The germline V gene encodes CDR1 LGHDT and CDR2 YNNKEL (reference sequence). The CDR3 spans 16 residues. After removal of 5 bases from V and 5 bases from J, the junction contained 14 bases not matched to a gene. The CDR3 sequence is CASSSGYRGVEETQYF. Here the CDR3 DNA reads TGTGCCAGCAGCTCTGGTTACAGGGGCGTGGAGGAGACCCAGTACTTC.

The count of this clone is one. The chain carries TRBV6-2 or TRBV6-3 and TRBJ1-1; 8 bases align to TRBD1. CDR1 is MNHEY, CDR2 SVGEGT, per germline. The CDR3 spans 17 residues. With 7 bases clipped from V and 5 bases from J, the junction kept 18 bases outside the gene matches. The DNA for the CDR3 is TGTGCCAGCAACCCCCTCGGGCAGGGGGCGATCGGGACTGAAGCTTTCTTT. Its translation is CASNPLGQGAIGTEAFF.

This clone has a handful of counts. This rearrangement joins TRBV12-5 to TRBJ1-5, with D perhaps TRBD1 (6 bases). Germline assignment: CDR1 LGHNT and CDR2 FRNRAP. The CDR3 contains 19 residues. The V end was cut by 2 bases, the J end by 0 bases, with 20 bases between. Here the CDR3 DNA reads TGTGCTAGTGGTTTGACTCGCGGACAGCGCCCGTATAGCAATCAGCCCCAGCATTTT. Protein product: CASGLTRGQRPYSNQPQHF.

The V call is TRBV12-2, the J call TRBJ2-1; TRBD2, as called in the table, went unchecked against the DNA. TRBV12-2 corresponds to a pseudogene. The CDR3 totals 15 residues. CDR3 amino acids: CASRLRGTSYNEQFF. For the CDR3, the DNA is TGTGCAAGTCGCTTACGGGGGACTTCATACAATGAGCAGTTCTTC.